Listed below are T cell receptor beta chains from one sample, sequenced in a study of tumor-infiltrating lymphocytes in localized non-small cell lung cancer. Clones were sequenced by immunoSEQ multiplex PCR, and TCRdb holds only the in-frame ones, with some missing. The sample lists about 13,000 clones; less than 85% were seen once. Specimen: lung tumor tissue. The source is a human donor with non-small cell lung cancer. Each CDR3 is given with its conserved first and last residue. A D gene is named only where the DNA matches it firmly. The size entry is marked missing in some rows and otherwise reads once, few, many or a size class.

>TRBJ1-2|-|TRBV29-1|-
TGCAGCGGGGGAGGTGGCTATGGCTACACCTTC
CSGGGGYGYTF
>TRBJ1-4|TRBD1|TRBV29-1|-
TGCAGCGCTGGGGACAGACCAAATGAAAAACTGTTTTTT
CSAGDRPNEKLFF
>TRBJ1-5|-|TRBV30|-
TGTGCCGGAGCGTACCCTTTCAGCAATCAGCCCCAGCATTTT
CAGAYPFSNQPQHF
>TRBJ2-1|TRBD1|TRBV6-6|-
TGTGTCCTATCGAGGGGGCCCTACAATGAGCAGTTCTTC
CVLSRGPYNEQFF
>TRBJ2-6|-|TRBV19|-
TGTGCCAGTCGGGCCCCGTCGTCTGGGGCCAACGTCCTGACTTTC
CASRAPSSGANVLTF
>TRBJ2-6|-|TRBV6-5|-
TGTGCCAGCAGTTACGGGCGCTCTGGGGCCAACGTCCTGACTTTC
CASSYGRSGANVLTF
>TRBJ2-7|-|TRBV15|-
TGTGCCACCAGCAGAGACCCTTTTCGCAGCGAGCAGTACTTC
CATSRDPFRSEQYF
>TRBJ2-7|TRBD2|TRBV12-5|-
TGTGCTAGTGCCCTAACCGCGGCTAGCGGGGCGGGGGAGCAGTACTTC
CASALTAASGAGEQYF
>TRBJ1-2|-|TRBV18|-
TGTGCCAGCTCACCTAGGACGGCAAAGTTCGGGGGCTACACCTTC
CASSPRTAKFGGYTF
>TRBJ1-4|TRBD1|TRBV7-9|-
TGTGCCAGCAGCTTACCCACAGGGGCAACTGAAAAACTGTTTTTT
CASSLPTGATEKLFF
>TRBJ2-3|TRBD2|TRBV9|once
TGTGCCAGCAGCCAAACTAGCGGGAGTTTTGGGGATACGCAGTATTTT
CASSQTSGSFGDTQYF
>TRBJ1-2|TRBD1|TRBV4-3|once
TGCGCCAGCAGCCAAGCAAGGGGGCGCAAAGATGGCTACACCTTC
CASSQARGRKDGYTF
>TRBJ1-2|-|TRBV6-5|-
TGTGCCAGCAGTTACCAGGGCCAGGGCGGGGTTGGCTACACCTTC
CASSYQGQGGVGYTF
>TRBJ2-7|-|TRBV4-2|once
TGTGCCAGCAGCCAAGATCGGATCTCCTACGAGCAGTACTTC
CASSQDRISYEQYF
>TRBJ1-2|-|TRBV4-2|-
TGTGCCAGCAGCCAAGATCGGTCTAACTATGGCTACACCTTC
CASSQDRSNYGYTF
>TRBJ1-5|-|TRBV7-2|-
TGTGCCAGCAGCCCATCCACCGGGACTATCACTCAGCCCCAGCATTTT
CASSPSTGTITQPQHF
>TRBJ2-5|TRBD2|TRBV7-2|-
TGTGCCAGCAGCCCATCTAGCGGGAGAGGACAAGAGACCCAGTACTTC
CASSPSSGRGQETQYF
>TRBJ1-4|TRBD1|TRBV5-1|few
TGCGCCAGCAGCTCCCAGGGGGAGGGTGAAAAACTGTTTTTT
CASSSQGEGEKLFF
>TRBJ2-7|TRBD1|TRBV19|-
TGTGCCAGTAGACAGGGGGTTATTGACGAGCAGTACTTC
CASRQGVIDEQYF
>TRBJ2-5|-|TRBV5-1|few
TGCGCCAGCAGCTTGGCGTCTACCTCCGGGGAGACCCAGTACTTC
CASSLASTSGETQYF
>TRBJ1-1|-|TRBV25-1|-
TGTGCCAGCAGTACGGAGGCTCACACTGAAGCTTTCTTT
CASSTEAHTEAFF
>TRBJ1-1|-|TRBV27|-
TGTGCCAGCAGGGGCGGGGGCGCTCAGAGCACTGAAGCTTTCTTT
CASRGGGAQSTEAFF
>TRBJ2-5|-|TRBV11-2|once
TGTGCCAGCAGCCTGGGCCTTACGGAGACCCAGTACTTC
CASSLGLTETQYF
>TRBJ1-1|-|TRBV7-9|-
TGTGCCAGCAGCGCGGATCTACAGGGCCTTTTAAACACTGAAGCTTTCTTT
CASSADLQGLLNTEAFF
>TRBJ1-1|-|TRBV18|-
TGTGCCAGCTCACCAAATAGGGCGAACACTGAAGCTTTCTTT
CASSPNRANTEAFF
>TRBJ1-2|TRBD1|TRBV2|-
TGTGCCAGCAGTGAAGCGGGCAGGGGGCGAGGTGGCTACACCTTC
CASSEAGRGRGGYTF
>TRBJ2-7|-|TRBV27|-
TGTGCCAGCAGTTTCATCGGCCGAACCTACGAGCAGTACTTC
CASSFIGRTYEQYF
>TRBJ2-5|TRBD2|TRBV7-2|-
TGTGCCAGCAGCTTTCATAGCGGGCGAGAGACCCAGTACTTC
CASSFHSGRETQYF
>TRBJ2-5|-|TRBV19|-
TGTGCCAGTAGTCCCCAGGGGCGGGAGACCCAGTACTTC
CASSPQGRETQYF
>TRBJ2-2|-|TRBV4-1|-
TGCGCCAGCAGCCAAGATCGGAGTACAGGACTCAACACCGGGGAGCTGTTTTTT
CASSQDRSTGLNTGELFF
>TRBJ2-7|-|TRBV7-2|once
TGTGCCAGCAGCCAAAGCGGTTCCTTCTCCTACGAGCAGTACTTC
CASSQSGSFSYEQYF
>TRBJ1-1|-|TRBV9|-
TGTGCCAGCAACCGACTAACCGACCCAAGGACTGAAGCTTTCTTT
CASNRLTDPRTEAFF
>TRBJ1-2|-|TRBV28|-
TGTGCCAGCAGTTTGGGTGGGCGAGGCGGCTACACCTTC
CASSLGGRGGYTF
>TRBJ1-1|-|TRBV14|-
TGTGCCAGCAGCCCTAACAGGGCCTATATGAACACTGAAGCTTTCTTT
CASSPNRAYMNTEAFF
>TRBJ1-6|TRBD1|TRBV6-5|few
TGTGCCAGCAGTTACGGGCGGACAGGGGATTCACCCCTCCACTTT
CASSYGRTGDSPLHF
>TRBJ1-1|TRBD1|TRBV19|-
TGTGCCAGTAGTAGGGACAGGGGTACGACTATGAACACTGAAGCTTTCTTT
CASSRDRGTTMNTEAFF
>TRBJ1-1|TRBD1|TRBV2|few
TGTGCCAGCCGGACAGGGGAATTGAAAGCTTTCTTT
CASRTGELKAFF
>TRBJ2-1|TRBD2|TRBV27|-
TGTGCCAGCAGTCAAGCGGGAGGGCTAAATGAGCAGTTCTTC
CASSQAGGLNEQFF
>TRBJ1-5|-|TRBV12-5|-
TGTGCTAGTGGTTCGGACTTGGGACAGCCCCAGCATTTT
CASGSDLGQPQHF
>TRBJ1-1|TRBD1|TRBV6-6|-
TGTGCCAGCAGTAAGAGACAGGGCTGGGCTTTCTTT
CASSKRQGWAFF
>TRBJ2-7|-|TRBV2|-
TGTGCCAGCAGCTACAAGGTCTACGAGCAGTACTTC
CASSYKVYEQYF
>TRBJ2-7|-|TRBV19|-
TGTGCCAGTAGCCCGGACGAGCAGTACTTC
CASSPDEQYF
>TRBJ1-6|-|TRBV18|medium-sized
TGTGCCAGCTCACCGGCGGGAACAAAGAATTCACCCCTCCACTTT
CASSPAGTKNSPLHF
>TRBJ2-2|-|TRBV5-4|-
TGTGCCAGCAGCTTGTCGGTGGGAGGAAACGGGGAGCTGTTTTTT
CASSLSVGGNGELFF